This entry is about one T cell receptor beta chain. Its antigen is currently unknown. Per germline, CDR1 SGHDT and CDR2 YYEEEE. The CDR3 length is 14 residues. Between the trimmed V and J ends, which lost 4 bases and 8 bases, there was a span of 16 bases. This sample stems from a study of T cells after yellow fever vaccination. Study summary: SMART-Seq v4 Ultra Low Input prepared libraries from low-cell fractions.

General study results and limits: Though it reached lower strength, the secondary response hit its peak faster, day 5 versus 15. Shared CD4/CD8 clonotypes were a small share, likely from convergent recombination.

Researchers made TCR cDNA using 5'RACE template switching, and this step added a universal primer site and UMIs. TCRdb reprocessed the 5' RACE reads with MiXCR, giving one entry per CDR3 protein. The sample lists hundreds of thousands of distinct CDR3 sequences; approximately 13% were seen once. The chain uses TRBV5-6 and TRBJ1-5; maybe TRBD1 (6 bases). This receptor was obtained from a man in his thirties or forties who received the YFV17D yellow fever vaccine. Sequencing was performed on PBMCs, taken on the day of the yellow fever booster vaccination. CDR3: CASSPRDTYKPQHF. The CDR3 nucleotides are TGTGCCAGCAGCCCCCGGGACACATATAAGCCCCAGCATTTT. The variable domain in full, with the rest retrieved from reference TRBV5-6 and TRBJ1-5, is DAGVTQSPTHLIKTRGQQVTLRCSPKSGHDTVSWYQQALGQGPQFIFQYYEEEERQRGNFPDRFSGHQFPNYSSELNVNALLLGDSALYLCASSPRDTYKPQHFGDGTRLSIL.